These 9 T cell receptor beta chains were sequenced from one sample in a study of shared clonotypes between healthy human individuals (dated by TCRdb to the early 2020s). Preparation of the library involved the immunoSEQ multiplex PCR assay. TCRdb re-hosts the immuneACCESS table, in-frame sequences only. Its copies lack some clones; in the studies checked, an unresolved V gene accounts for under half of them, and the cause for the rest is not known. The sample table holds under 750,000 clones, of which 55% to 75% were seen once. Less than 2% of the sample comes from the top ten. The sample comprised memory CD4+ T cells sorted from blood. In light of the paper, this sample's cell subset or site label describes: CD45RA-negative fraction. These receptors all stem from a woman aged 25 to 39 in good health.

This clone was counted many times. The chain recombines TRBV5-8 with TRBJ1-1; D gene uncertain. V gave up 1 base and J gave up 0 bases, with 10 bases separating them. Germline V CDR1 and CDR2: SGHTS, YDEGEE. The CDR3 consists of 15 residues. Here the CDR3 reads CASSLRPEMNTEAFF. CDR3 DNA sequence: TGTGCCAGCAGCTTGCGCCCCGAAATGAACACTGAAGCTTTCTTT.

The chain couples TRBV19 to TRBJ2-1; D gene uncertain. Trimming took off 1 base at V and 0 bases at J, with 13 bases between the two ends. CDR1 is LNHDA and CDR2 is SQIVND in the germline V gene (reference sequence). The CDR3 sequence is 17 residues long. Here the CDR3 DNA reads TGTGCCAGTAGTATAGCTTTTTCCCGTAGCTCCTACAATGAGCAGTTCTTC. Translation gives CASSIAFSRSSYNEQFF. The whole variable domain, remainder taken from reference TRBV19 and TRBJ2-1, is DGGITQSPKYLFRKEGQNVTLSCEQNLNHDAMYWYRQDPGQGLRLIYYSQIVNDFQKGDIAEGYSVSREKKESFPLTVTSAQKNPTAFYLCASSIAFSRSSYNEQFFGPGTRLTVL.

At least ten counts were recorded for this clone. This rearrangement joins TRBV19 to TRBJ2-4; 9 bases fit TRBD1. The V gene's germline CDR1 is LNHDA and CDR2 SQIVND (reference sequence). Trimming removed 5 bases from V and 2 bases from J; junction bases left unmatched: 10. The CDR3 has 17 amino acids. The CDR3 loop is CASSANRGLTTKNIQYF. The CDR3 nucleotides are TGTGCCAGTAGTGCCAACAGGGGGCTTACAACCAAAAACATTCAGTACTTC.

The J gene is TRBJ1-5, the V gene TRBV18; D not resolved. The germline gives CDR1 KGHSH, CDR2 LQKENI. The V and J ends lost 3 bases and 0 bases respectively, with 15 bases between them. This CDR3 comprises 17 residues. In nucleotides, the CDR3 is TGTGCCAGCTCACCGACTCTCGGGGTGATTAGCAATCAGCCCCAGCATTTT. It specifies CASSPTLGVISNQPQHF.

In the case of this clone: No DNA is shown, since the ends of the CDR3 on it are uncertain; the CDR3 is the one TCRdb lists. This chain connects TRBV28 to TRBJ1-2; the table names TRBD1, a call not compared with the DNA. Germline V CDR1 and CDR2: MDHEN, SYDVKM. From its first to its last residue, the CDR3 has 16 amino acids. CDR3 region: CASSILGTGTNYGYTF.

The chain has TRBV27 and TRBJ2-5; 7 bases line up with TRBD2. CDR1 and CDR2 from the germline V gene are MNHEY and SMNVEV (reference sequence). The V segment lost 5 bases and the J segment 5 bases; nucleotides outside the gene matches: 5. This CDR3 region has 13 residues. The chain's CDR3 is CASSGRESETQYF. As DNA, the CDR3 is TGTGCCAGCAGTGGGCGGGAGTCCGAGACCCAGTACTTC.

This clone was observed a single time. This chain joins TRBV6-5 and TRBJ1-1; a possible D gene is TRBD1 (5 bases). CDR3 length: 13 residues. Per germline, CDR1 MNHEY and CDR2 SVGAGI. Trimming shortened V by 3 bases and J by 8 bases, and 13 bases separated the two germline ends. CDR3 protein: CASSYAPGPEAFF. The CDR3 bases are TGTGCCAGCAGTTATGCCCCGGGGCCCGAAGCTTTCTTT.

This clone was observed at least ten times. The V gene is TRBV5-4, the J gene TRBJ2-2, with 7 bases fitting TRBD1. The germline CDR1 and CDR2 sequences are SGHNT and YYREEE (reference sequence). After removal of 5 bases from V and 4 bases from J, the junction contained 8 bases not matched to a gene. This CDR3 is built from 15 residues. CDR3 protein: CASSSGTAFTGELFF. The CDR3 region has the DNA TGTGCCAGCAGTTCCGGGACAGCATTCACCGGGGAGCTGTTTTTT.

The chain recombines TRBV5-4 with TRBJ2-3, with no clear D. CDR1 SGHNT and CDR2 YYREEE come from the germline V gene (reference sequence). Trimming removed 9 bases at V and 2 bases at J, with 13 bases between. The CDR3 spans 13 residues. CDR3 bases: TGTGCCATTAGCAAACCAATCACAGATACGCAGTATTTT. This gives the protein CAISKPITDTQYF.